The clone carrying this T cell receptor beta chain was counted once. Its antigen is not known. These data belong to a study of PD-L1 blockade in urothelial cancer. Study as a whole: Investigators checked blood 3 weeks (second dose) and 6 weeks after treatment start. Blood samples contained a median about 150,000 T cells.

Spiking of synthetic TCR analog templates was performed in each PCR. Clones were read by immunoSEQ multiplex PCR, and TCRdb kept only the in-frame ones, dropping some. The table has more than 60,000 clones, roughly 90% seen once. Study findings and constraints: Tumor-associated TCR clones expanded more in blood at 3 weeks in patients with durable benefit.

Time point noted: peripheral blood 6 weeks after treatment start. This specimen was PBMCs, taken around atezolizumab (anti-PD-L1) treatment. This sequence originates from a man aged 55 to 70 with urothelial cancer.

The CDR3 region is CAINRGGDGYTF. CDR3 coding DNA: TGTGCCATTAACAGGGGTGGAGATGGCTACACCTTC. This sequence joins TRBV19 and TRBJ1-2; 7 bases match TRBD1. CDR1 is LNHDA and CDR2 is SQIVND in the germline V gene (reference sequence). V lost 10 bases to trimming and J lost 6 bases; unmatched junction nucleotides: 8. This CDR3 region has 12 residues.